This T cell receptor (beta chain) was found in a study of T cell responses to AZD1222 COVID-19 vaccine. This clone has just one count. V was clipped by 5 bases and J by 0 bases, with 13 bases between them. The CDR3 consists of 15 residues. The germline V gene has CDR1 MNHEY and CDR2 SMNVEV (reference sequence). Some clones are missing from TCRdb's copy, which holds only in-frame ones; the method was immunoSEQ multiplex PCR. The sample yields 100,000 to 150,000 clones, less than 90% seen once. The sequencing used peripheral blood, collected on day 0 of AZD1222 vaccination. The chain combines TRBV27 with TRBJ1-1, with a tentative D call TRBD1 (6 bases). The source is an adult in good health. CDR3 sequence reads: CASSLHGTLNTEAFF. In DNA form, the CDR3 reads TGTGCCAGCAGTCTACACGGGACATTGAACACTGAAGCTTTCTTT.